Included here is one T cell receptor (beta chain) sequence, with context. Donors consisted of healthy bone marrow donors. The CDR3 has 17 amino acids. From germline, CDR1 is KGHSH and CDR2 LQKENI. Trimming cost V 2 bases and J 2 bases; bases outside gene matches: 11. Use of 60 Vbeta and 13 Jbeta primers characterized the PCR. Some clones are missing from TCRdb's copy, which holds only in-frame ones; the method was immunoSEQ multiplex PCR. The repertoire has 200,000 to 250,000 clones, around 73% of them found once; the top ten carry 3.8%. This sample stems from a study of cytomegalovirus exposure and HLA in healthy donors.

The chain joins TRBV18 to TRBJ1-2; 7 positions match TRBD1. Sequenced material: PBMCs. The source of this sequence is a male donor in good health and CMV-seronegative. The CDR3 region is CASSPLEGQRFNYGYTF. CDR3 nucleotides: TGTGCCAGCTCACCATTAGAGGGACAGCGGTTCAACTATGGCTACACCTTC.